These T cell receptor beta chains were read from a single sample in a study of shared clonotypes between healthy human individuals. Generated by immunoSEQ multiplex PCR, the TCRdb table keeps only in-frame clones and is missing some. The sample yields approximately 500,000 clones, approximately 78% seen once. Sequencing input: PBMCs. These receptors all stem from a woman in her thirties or forties in good health. Some clones in this sample may be carry-over from other donors' samples. Both conserved end residues are part of each CDR3. Each record gives: clone size, J gene, V gene, D gene, CDR3 DNA, CDR3 protein. The D gene is left open where the match is weak. Clone sizes are given selectively: once, few, many, or a class where the clone is expanded.

abundance: once; j_gene: TRBJ2-7; v_gene: TRBV5-1; d_gene: -; CDR3nt: TGCGCCAGCAGCGAGGGATACAGGGATCAGCAGTACTTC; CDR3aa: CASSEGYRDQQYF
abundance: once; j_gene: TRBJ2-1; v_gene: TRBV11-2; d_gene: -; CDR3nt: TGTGCCAGCAGCTTAGGCACAGGTCGACGGGGGAACAATGAGCAGTTCTTC; CDR3aa: CASSLGTGRRGNNEQFF
abundance: -; j_gene: TRBJ2-7; v_gene: TRBV7-2; d_gene: -; CDR3nt: TGTGCCAGCAGCTTAGTAGGGGACTCCTACGAGCAGTACTTC; CDR3aa: CASSLVGDSYEQYF
abundance: -; j_gene: TRBJ2-3; v_gene: TRBV27; d_gene: TRBD2; CDR3nt: TGTGCCAGCAGTTTAGGTAGCGGGGGGCGGTATACGCAGTATTTT; CDR3aa: CASSLGSGGRYTQYF
abundance: -; j_gene: TRBJ2-5; v_gene: TRBV4-2; d_gene: -; CDR3nt: TGTGCCAGCAGCCAAGTGGGCCGAGGGGGCCAAGAGACCCAGTACTTC; CDR3aa: CASSQVGRGGQETQYF
abundance: once; j_gene: TRBJ2-1; v_gene: TRBV30; d_gene: -; CDR3nt: TGTGCCTGGAGCCCCCCAAGGGGCCTCTACAATGAGCAGTTCTTC; CDR3aa: CAWSPPRGLYNEQFF
abundance: -; j_gene: TRBJ2-7; v_gene: TRBV5-1; d_gene: TRBD2; CDR3nt: TGCGCCAGCAGCTTGGCTAGCGGGATAGGAGAGCAGTACTTC; CDR3aa: CASSLASGIGEQYF
abundance: -; j_gene: TRBJ2-5; v_gene: TRBV2; d_gene: TRBD1; CDR3nt: TGTGCCAGCCGGAGAACAGGGGCAGAGACCCAGTACTTC; CDR3aa: CASRRTGAETQYF
abundance: -; j_gene: TRBJ1-2; v_gene: TRBV7-2; d_gene: -; CDR3nt: TGTGCCAGCAGCCCTACAGGGAATCCTAACTATGGCTACACCTTC; CDR3aa: CASSPTGNPNYGYTF
abundance: once; j_gene: TRBJ2-7; v_gene: TRBV15; d_gene: -; CDR3nt: TGTGCCACCAGCAGAGATGTTTCGGCAGGCTACTCCTACGAGCAGTACTTC; CDR3aa: CATSRDVSAGYSYEQYF
abundance: -; j_gene: TRBJ2-7; v_gene: TRBV28; d_gene: -; CDR3nt: TGTGCCAGCAGGGAGGGAGAGGCTCGAGAGCAGTACTTC; CDR3aa: CASREGEAREQYF
abundance: -; j_gene: TRBJ2-7; v_gene: TRBV7-2; d_gene: -; CDR3nt: TGTGCCAGCAGCTTAGGGACCCGACCCTACGAGCAGTACTTC; CDR3aa: CASSLGTRPYEQYF
abundance: -; j_gene: TRBJ2-7; v_gene: TRBV5-1; d_gene: -; CDR3nt: TGCGCCAGCATCACAATCGGGCAGGGCGCCTACGAGCAGTACTTC; CDR3aa: CASITIGQGAYEQYF
abundance: once; j_gene: TRBJ2-5; v_gene: TRBV28; d_gene: TRBD2; CDR3nt: TGTGCCAGCAGTTTAAGACTAGCGGGAGTAGAGACCCAGTACTTC; CDR3aa: CASSLRLAGVETQYF
abundance: -; j_gene: TRBJ2-3; v_gene: TRBV5-1; d_gene: -; CDR3nt: TGCGCCAGCAGCCTGAGACAGGGCACAGATACGCAGTATTTT; CDR3aa: CASSLRQGTDTQYF
abundance: -; j_gene: TRBJ1-1; v_gene: TRBV27; d_gene: TRBD1; CDR3nt: TGTGCCAGCAGGCCCGGGACAGGGAATCCGTTGGACACTGAAGCTTTCTTT; CDR3aa: CASRPGTGNPLDTEAFF
abundance: -; j_gene: TRBJ1-4; v_gene: TRBV28; d_gene: -; CDR3nt: TGTGCCAGCAGTCCCCGGGGAGGGAGTAATGAAAAACTGTTTTTT; CDR3aa: CASSPRGGSNEKLFF
abundance: few; j_gene: TRBJ1-2; v_gene: TRBV30; d_gene: -; CDR3nt: TGTGCCTGGGGTTTCTCAGGGGCCTATGGCTACACCTTC; CDR3aa: CAWGFSGAYGYTF
abundance: -; j_gene: TRBJ1-2; v_gene: TRBV23-1; d_gene: -; CDR3nt: TGCGCCAGCAGTCAATGCCCTCGGACAATCTATGGCTACACCTTC; CDR3aa: CASSQCPRTIYGYTF
abundance: -; j_gene: TRBJ1-2; v_gene: TRBV6-5; d_gene: -; CDR3nt: TGTGCCAGCAGCCTTGACGGACCGAACTATGGCTACACCTTC; CDR3aa: CASSLDGPNYGYTF
abundance: -; j_gene: TRBJ1-5; v_gene: TRBV4-2; d_gene: -; CDR3nt: TGTGCCAGCAGCCAAGATGGGGCAGGGAGACAGCCCCAGCATTTT; CDR3aa: CASSQDGAGRQPQHF
abundance: -; j_gene: TRBJ2-5; v_gene: TRBV28; d_gene: -; CDR3nt: TGTGCCAGCAGCAGCGAAGAGACCCAGTACTTC; CDR3aa: CASSSEETQYF
abundance: -; j_gene: TRBJ1-1; v_gene: TRBV5-4; d_gene: TRBD1; CDR3nt: TGTGCCAGCAGCTTGGACGGACAGGCTTCGTGGACTGAAGCTTTCTTT; CDR3aa: CASSLDGQASWTEAFF
abundance: few; j_gene: TRBJ2-4; v_gene: TRBV28; d_gene: TRBD2; CDR3nt: TGTGCCAGCAGTCCGTGGACTAGCGGGGGGAAAAACATTCAGTACTTC; CDR3aa: CASSPWTSGGKNIQYF
abundance: many; j_gene: TRBJ2-6; v_gene: TRBV7-2; d_gene: -; CDR3nt: TGTGCCAGCAGCTTAAACACAGGGCCTGGGGCCAACGTCCTGACTTTC; CDR3aa: CASSLNTGPGANVLTF
abundance: -; j_gene: TRBJ2-7; v_gene: TRBV6-5; d_gene: TRBD2; CDR3nt: TGTGCCAGCAGCTACGGACTAGCGGGAGTCGAGCAGTACTTC; CDR3aa: CASSYGLAGVEQYF
abundance: few; j_gene: TRBJ2-3; v_gene: TRBV2; d_gene: TRBD2; CDR3nt: TGTGCCAGCAGTGGAGGTAGCGGGACCCGCACAGATACGCAGTATTTT; CDR3aa: CASSGGSGTRTDTQYF
abundance: -; j_gene: TRBJ2-1; v_gene: TRBV9; d_gene: -; CDR3nt: TGTGCCAGCAGCGCTCAGGGGGGGTCCTTCTATGAGCAGTTCTTC; CDR3aa: CASSAQGGSFYEQFF
abundance: -; j_gene: TRBJ2-2; v_gene: TRBV19; d_gene: TRBD1; CDR3nt: TGTGCCAGTAGTATAGACGGACAGGGGTTTAACACCGGGGAGCTGTTTTTT; CDR3aa: CASSIDGQGFNTGELFF
abundance: once; j_gene: TRBJ2-1; v_gene: TRBV28; d_gene: TRBD2; CDR3nt: TGTGCCAGCAGCGGACTAGCGGGAGACAATGAGCAGTTCTTC; CDR3aa: CASSGLAGDNEQFF
abundance: once; j_gene: TRBJ2-3; v_gene: TRBV10-1; d_gene: TRBD2; CDR3nt: TGCGCCAGCAGTGATCGGGACTACACAGATACGCAGTATTTT; CDR3aa: CASSDRDYTDTQYF
abundance: -; j_gene: TRBJ2-3; v_gene: TRBV9; d_gene: -; CDR3nt: TGTGCCAGCAGCGTATTCGGAGCGACGCAGTATTTT; CDR3aa: CASSVFGATQYF
abundance: -; j_gene: TRBJ2-7; v_gene: TRBV2; d_gene: TRBD1; CDR3nt: TGTGCCAGCAGGGGGGACAGGGGGCTTTCCGAGCAGTACTTC; CDR3aa: CASRGDRGLSEQYF
abundance: -; j_gene: TRBJ1-1; v_gene: TRBV29-1; d_gene: -; CDR3nt: TGCAGCGTTGGCTCGGAGGGGTTTCCCGTCGGAGAAGCTTTCTTT; CDR3aa: CSVGSEGFPVGEAFF
abundance: -; j_gene: TRBJ2-3; v_gene: TRBV5-6; d_gene: -; CDR3nt: TGTGCCAGCAGCGCCACAGATACGCAGTATTTT; CDR3aa: CASSATDTQYF
abundance: -; j_gene: TRBJ2-3; v_gene: TRBV7-9; d_gene: -; CDR3nt: TGTGCCAGCAGGTCATCGGCCCAGAGCACAGATACGCAGTATTTT; CDR3aa: CASRSSAQSTDTQYF
abundance: -; j_gene: TRBJ1-2; v_gene: TRBV18; d_gene: -; CDR3nt: TGTGCCAACTCACCCCAGGAAAACTATGGCTACACCTTC; CDR3aa: CANSPQENYGYTF
abundance: -; j_gene: TRBJ2-2; v_gene: TRBV18; d_gene: -; CDR3nt: TGTGCCAGCTCACCAACTCTTTTTGGCGGAACCGGGGAGCTGTTTTTT; CDR3aa: CASSPTLFGGTGELFF
abundance: -; j_gene: TRBJ1-1; v_gene: TRBV25-1; d_gene: -; CDR3nt: TGTGCCAGCAGCCTGACAGGATGGAACACTGAAGCTTTCTTT; CDR3aa: CASSLTGWNTEAFF
abundance: -; j_gene: TRBJ1-1; v_gene: TRBV27; d_gene: -; CDR3nt: TGTGCCAGCAGTTTATCAGGAACCTGGGAGGCGAACACTGAAGCTTTCTTT; CDR3aa: CASSLSGTWEANTEAFF
abundance: -; j_gene: TRBJ2-5; v_gene: TRBV5-4; d_gene: TRBD2; CDR3nt: TGTGCCAGCAGCTTTGACGGAGCGGGAGGGGCCCAGTACTTC; CDR3aa: CASSFDGAGGAQYF
abundance: -; j_gene: TRBJ2-3; v_gene: TRBV28; d_gene: -; CDR3nt: TGTGCCAGCAGTTTTTTTTGGAGGAGTCGGATCCGCACAGATACGCAGTATTTT; CDR3aa: CASSFFWRSRIRTDTQYF
abundance: -; j_gene: TRBJ2-7; v_gene: TRBV5-5; d_gene: -; CDR3nt: TGTGCCAGCAGCCCGGCTCCTACCAACGAGCAGTACTTC; CDR3aa: CASSPAPTNEQYF
abundance: -; j_gene: TRBJ2-3; v_gene: TRBV5-4; d_gene: TRBD2; CDR3nt: TGTGCCAGCAGCTATCTAGCGGGAGACAGCACAGATACGCAGTATTTT; CDR3aa: CASSYLAGDSTDTQYF